This TCR beta chain comes out of a study of blood T cells in healthy people across ages. General study findings and limits: Older age went with lower TCR beta diversity per million T cells, in a roughly linear way.

This clonotype was counted only a few times. As yet, its antigen is unknown. PCR was performed a second time for about 6 to 12 cycles using a sample-barcoded 5' primer and a J-beta primer mix. TCRdb fed the 5' RACE reads into MiXCR, producing one record per CDR3 protein. The repertoire holds around 500,000 distinct CDR3 sequences, with roughly a quarter as singletons. These records were also assigned to another study, of T cells of mothers and their children. That work states: Donors were three healthy Caucasian mothers and their six children.

Material for sequencing was blood. The sequence derives from a boy aged 2 to 10 in good health.

The CDR3 protein is CASSALDLSSYNEQFF. CDR3 DNA: TGTGCCAGCAGCGCCTTGGACCTTAGCTCCTACAATGAGCAGTTCTTC. The chain is built from TRBV7-9 and TRBJ2-1; no clear D gene. The germline V gene has CDR1 SEHNR and CDR2 FQNEAQ (reference sequence). The CDR3 has 16 amino acids. V lost 5 bases and J 0 bases, leaving 14 bases between the germline ends.